Each of the 22 T cell receptor beta chains below was sequenced from the same sample in a study of CDR3 diversity in severe acne (dated 2019 in TCRdb). The method behind the library was PCR. Sequencing was performed on an Illumina HiSeq 2000. The public reads were run again by TCRdb, first through fastp at Q25 and then through MiXCR, and only productive beta chains were kept. CDR3 protein sequences are deduplicated, and each keeps its most common genes and DNA. Present in this sample are about 90,000 distinct CDR3 sequences, 49% of which were seen just once. Around a tenth of the sample is taken by the ten largest. Sequencing was performed on blood. The receptor set was obtained from a male donor with severe acne vulgaris.

As concerns this clonotype: Sequence at one end of the junction differs from germline and may be a read error. This rearrangement joins TRBV7-2 to TRBJ2-1; D unresolved. CDR1 is SGHTA and CDR2 is FQGNSA in the germline V gene. The CDR3 covers 14 residues. As DNA, the CDR3 is TGTGCCAGCAGCTTCAGGAATCCATACAATGAACAGTTCTTC. Residues: CASSFRNPYNEQFF.

CDR3 nucleotide sequence: TGTGCCAGCAGTCCGGGACAGGCGCGGGCCAACGTCCTGACTTTC. Encoded protein: CASSPGQARANVLTF. The chain carries TRBV7-8 and TRBJ2-6, with 8 bases identical to TRBD1. J lost 5 bases, V lost 6 bases, and 6 bases had no gene match. CDR1 SGHVS and CDR2 FQNEAQ come from the germline V gene. This CDR3 contains 15 residues.

Note on this clonotype: One end of the junction is discordant with germline, which a read error may explain. This chain uses TRBV7-9 with TRBJ2-3; a possible D gene is TRBD2 (6 bases). The CDR3 totals 15 residues. From germline, CDR1 is SEHNR and CDR2 FQNEAQ (reference sequence). The DNA of the CDR3 is TGCGCCAGCAGCCGCGTACTTGGGAGGTCAGATACGCAGTATTTT. Residues: CASSRVLGRSDTQYF.

The V and J genes are TRBV7-9 and TRBJ2-5; possible D gene TRBD2, 6 bases. Germline CDR1 SEHNR, CDR2 FQNEAQ (reference sequence). This CDR3 spans 12 amino acids. V was shortened by 6 bases and J by 4 bases, with 9 bases between the two germline ends. CDR3 DNA: TGTGCCAGCAGACCGGAGGGAGAGACCCAGTACTTC. This encodes CASRPEGETQYF.

This clonotype appeared many times. This rearrangement joins TRBV30 to TRBJ1-3; D is ambiguous. Trimming removed 2 bases at V and 0 bases at J, with 20 bases between. CDR3 size: 18 residues. Germline V lookup: CDR1 GTSNPN, CDR2 SVGIG (reference sequence). The CDR3 DNA reads as TGTGCCTGGAGTCTAGGACCTCGGCGACGGTCCTCTGGAAACACCATATATTTT. The encoded protein is CAWSLGPRRRSSGNTIYF.

The CDR3 loop is CASRGDRNTQYF. The CDR3 DNA is TGTGCCAGCAGGGGGGACAGAAATACGCAGTATTTT. The chain carries TRBV28 and TRBJ2-3, with 7 bases identical to TRBD1. The CDR3 extends over 12 amino acids. The V segment lost 6 bases and the J segment 7 bases; nucleotides outside the gene matches: 4. In germline, CDR1 is MDHEN, CDR2 SYDVKM. The full variable domain, with the rest looked up from reference TRBV28 and TRBJ2-3, is DVKVTQSSRYLVKRTGEKVFLECVQDMDHENMFWYRQDPGLGLRLIYFSYDVKMKEKGDIPEGYSVSREKKERFSLILESASTNQTSMYLCASRGDRNTQYFGPGTRLTVL.

The V call is TRBV24-1, the J call TRBJ2-3; TRBD1 matches at 12 bases. J gave up 2 bases and V 10 bases, and 15 bases lay outside the gene matches. The CDR3 is 18 residues long. Per the germline V gene, CDR1 is KGHDR and CDR2 is SFDVKD. CDR3 sequence reads: CATSHPGQGARATDTQYF. As DNA, the CDR3 is TGTGCCACTTCTCACCCGGGACAGGGGGCGCGGGCCACAGATACGCAGTATTTT.

This chain links TRBV2 with TRBJ2-2; 7 nucleotides line up with TRBD1. This CDR3 is built from 15 residues. The germline V gene has CDR1 SNHLY and CDR2 FYNNEI. J lost 3 bases, V lost 4 bases, and 5 bases had no gene match. The CDR3 DNA reads TGTGCCAGCAGTGGGGACAGAATCCACACCGGGGAGCTGTTTTTT. This gives the protein CASSGDRIHTGELFF.

The chain uses TRBV5-1 and TRBJ2-1; D is uncertain. The CDR3 has 17 residues. CDR1 is SGHRS, CDR2 YFSETQ, per germline. V lost 0 bases, J lost 0 bases, and 13 bases lay in between. The CDR3 protein is CASSLVDFRSSYNEQFF. The CDR3, as DNA: TGCGCCAGCAGCTTGGTTGACTTTCGCAGCTCCTACAATGAGCAGTTCTTC.

This clonotype was recorded at least ten times. The rearrangement uses TRBV13 and TRBJ2-7, with 8 bases aligning to TRBD2. Trimming cost V 4 bases and J 4 bases; bases outside gene matches: 6. The CDR3 sequence is 14 residues long. The V gene's germline CDR1 is PRHDT and CDR2 FYEKMQ (reference sequence). DNA of the CDR3: TGTGCCAGCAGCTCCAGCGGGGGTGGATACGAGCAGTACTTC. Its translation: CASSSSGGGYEQYF.

This clonotype was counted a few times. The J gene is TRBJ1-6, the V gene TRBV25-1; D not certain. The CDR3 contains 15 residues. Germline CDR1 is MGHDK and CDR2 is SYGVNS. With 1 base removed from V and 13 bases from J, the gap between germline ends came to 17 bases. In DNA form, the CDR3 reads TGTGCCAGCAGTGAATCCCACCGCGGCAGTTCCCCCCTCCACTTT. Translated, it gives CASSESHRGSSPLHF.

With respect to this clonotype: This sequence may be a read error, since a much larger clone differs from it by one base. The J gene is TRBJ2-7, the V gene TRBV2; 11 bases fit TRBD1. The J call could be wrong; TRBJ2-1 is a better fit for the DNA end. Germline V gene sequence: CDR1 SNHLY, CDR2 FYNNEI. The CDR3 sequence is 13 residues long. The CDR3 DNA follows: TGTGCCAGCTCTGGACAGGGGGCGTACGAGCAGTTCTTC. Translated: CASSGQGAYEQFF.

The gene calls are TRBV6-2 or TRBV6-3 and TRBJ2-2; 8 bases line up with TRBD1. CDR3 length: 15 amino acids. The V gene end was trimmed by 3 bases and the J gene end by 6 bases; junction bases not matched to a gene: 6. CDR1 is MNHEY, CDR2 SVGEGT, per germline. This CDR3 is CASSYWTGSPGELFF. The CDR3 DNA sequence: TGTGCCAGCAGTTATTGGACAGGGTCCCCCGGGGAGCTGTTTTTT.

This clonotype has a handful of counts. This sequence joins TRBV6-5 and TRBJ2-3, with unresolved D. The CDR3 covers 15 residues. Trimming removed 5 bases at V and 4 bases at J, with 16 bases between. Germline CDR1 and CDR2: MNHEY and SVGAGI. Here the CDR3 reads CASSHLESGADTQYF. CDR3 nucleotides: TGTGCCAGCAGTCACCTTGAGAGTGGCGCAGATACGCAGTATTTT.

Many counts were recorded for this clonotype. V usage is TRBV7-2 and J usage is TRBJ1-5; 8 bases are a match to TRBD1. This CDR3 spans 16 amino acids. Per the germline V gene, CDR1 is SGHTA and CDR2 is FQGNSA. V shed 0 bases and J 6 bases; nucleotides not matched to a gene: 7. CDR3 loop: CASSLASDRGTQPQHF. The CDR3 coding sequence is TGTGCCAGCAGCTTAGCGTCCGACAGGGGCACTCAGCCCCAGCATTTT. Supplemented by reference TRBV7-2 and TRBJ1-5, the full variable domain reads GAGVSQSPSNKVTEKGKDVELRCDPISGHTALYWYRQSLGQGLEFLIYFQGNSAPDKSGLPSDRFSAERTGGSVSTLTIQRTQQEDSAVYLCASSLASDRGTQPQHFGDGTRLSIL.

The chain combines TRBV2 with TRBJ2-7; D is perhaps TRBD1 (5 bases). Trimming pared 6 bases from V and 3 bases from J, leaving 15 bases between. Germline CDR1 reads SNHLY; CDR2 reads FYNNEI. This CDR3 contains 14 residues. CDR3 protein: CASRGIQQVYEQYF. The CDR3 DNA reads TGTGCCAGCAGGGGGATCCAACAGGTCTACGAGCAGTACTTC.

In this sample, this clonotype turned up a few times. The V gene is TRBV4-2, the J gene TRBJ2-5; D gene ambiguous. This CDR3 spans 14 amino acids. V gave up 1 base and J gave up 6 bases, with 12 bases separating them. CDR1 is LGHNA, CDR2 YNFKEQ, per germline. CDR3 coding DNA: TGTGCCAGCAGCCAAGTATACCCGGCGAAGACCCAGTACTTC. Amino acid sequence: CASSQVYPAKTQYF.

This clonotype has ten or more counts. The chain combines TRBV10-3 with TRBJ1-3, with a possible D match to TRBD1 (5 bases). Germline V gene sequence: CDR1 ENHRY, CDR2 SYGVKD. Trimming shortened V by 10 bases and J by 0 bases, and 7 bases separated the two germline ends. The CDR3 has 12 residues. The CDR3 is CASQGSGNTIYF. In nucleotides, the CDR3 is TGTGCCAGCCAGGGCTCTGGAAACACCATATATTTT.

Only a few counts were recorded for this clonotype. J is TRBJ1-2 and V is TRBV28; the match to TRBD1 covers 9 bases. The CDR3 has 14 residues. Looked up from germline, CDR1 is MDHEN and CDR2 is SYDVKM. Trimming cost V 4 bases and J 2 bases; bases outside gene matches: 2. The CDR3 region has the DNA TGTGCCAGCAGTTCCGGGACAGGGAACTATGGCTACACCTTC. Its protein product is CASSSGTGNYGYTF.

This clonotype was seen many times. The V gene is TRBV10-1, the J gene TRBJ2-1; TRBD2 aligns across 9 bases. V lost 5 bases to trimming and J lost 0 bases; unmatched junction nucleotides: 5. Germline V gives CDR1 WNHNN, CDR2 SYGVQD (reference sequence). This CDR3 comprises 16 residues. The CDR3 bases are TGCGCCAGCAGTTCTAGCGGGGTAAGCTCCTACAATGAGCAGTTCTTC. This codes for CASSSSGVSSYNEQFF.

To note about this clonotype: The junction shows a germline mismatch at one end, possibly a read error. V is TRBV29-1 and J is TRBJ2-6; maybe TRBD1 (6 bases). Germline CDR1 and CDR2: SQVTM and ANQGSEA. The CDR3 has 16 amino acids. The chain's CDR3 is CSVELTGNSEANVLTF. The CDR3, as DNA: TGCAGCGTTGAGTTGACAGGAAACTCTGAGGCCAACGTCCTGACTTTC.

In its sample, this clonotype was seen a few times. This sequence joins TRBV5-1 and TRBJ2-6; no clear D gene. Per the germline V gene, CDR1 is SGHRS and CDR2 is YFSETQ. V was cut by 3 bases and J by 0 bases, with 7 bases left in between. The CDR3 loop spans 15 amino acids. The chain's CDR3 is CASSWKSSGANVLTF. The CDR3, as DNA: TGCGCCAGCAGCTGGAAGAGCTCTGGGGCCAACGTCCTGACTTTC. The whole variable domain, filled in from reference TRBV5-1 and TRBJ2-6, reads KAGVTQTPRYLIKTRGQQVTLSCSPISGHRSVSWYQQTPGQGLQFLFEYFSETQRNKGNFPGRFSGRQFSNSRSEMNVSTLELGDSALYLCASSWKSSGANVLTFGAGSRLTVL.